This T cell receptor (beta chain) derives from a study of blood T cell repertoires in COVID-19. Across the whole study: The origin of the acute and convalescent COVID-19 samples was the United States, Italy and Spain. T cells, B-cell-depleted T cells, or PBMCs supplied cDNA or gDNA.

Repertoires were generated with immunoSEQ multiplex PCR, while TCRdb's copy carries only in-frame clones and drops some. The sample yields roughly 89,000 clones, 75% to 90% seen once. Per germline, CDR1 MNHEY and CDR2 SVGEGT. The CDR3 is 17 amino acids. V gave up 4 bases and J gave up 12 bases; unmatched junction bases: 18. Source material: peripheral blood. The source of this sequence is a woman in her 70s with acute or convalescent COVID-19. The chain recombines TRBV6-2 or TRBV6-3 with TRBJ2-2; 9 bases fit TRBD2. CDR3 residues: CASSSARGGGALPKLFF. Here the CDR3 DNA reads TGTGCCAGCAGTTCCGCGCGGGGCGGGGGGGCCTTGCCGAAGCTGTTTTTT.